The 16 T cell receptor beta chains below were found in one sample sequenced in a study of blood T cell repertoires in COVID-19. Produced via immunoSEQ multiplex PCR; TCRdb's table is partial and in-frame only. The sample has about 330,000 clones; around nine tenths are singletons. The sample taken for sequencing was peripheral blood. These TCRs come from a woman between 45 and 65 years old with active or convalescent COVID-19.

This chain connects TRBV27 to TRBJ1-1; no definite D call. Between the trimmed V and J ends, which lost 4 bases and 8 bases, there was a span of 11 bases. Per germline, CDR1 MNHEY and CDR2 SMNVEV (reference sequence). The CDR3 has 12 amino acids. CDR3 in DNA: TGTGCCAGCAGTTCCTACCGGGAGGAAGCTTTCTTT. It translates to CASSSYREEAFF.

The rearrangement uses TRBV2 and TRBJ1-4; a weak D match, TRBD1 (5 bases). V lost 4 bases and J 5 bases, leaving 14 bases between the germline ends. Looked up from germline, CDR1 is SNHLY and CDR2 is FYNNEI. The length of the CDR3 is 15 residues. DNA of the CDR3: TGTGCCAGCAGTGTTGGTAGAGGACAAAATGAAAAACTGTTTTTT. Translated: CASSVGRGQNEKLFF.

V is TRBV7-6 and J is TRBJ2-3; perhaps TRBD1 as D (5 bases). The CDR3 length is 16 residues. The germline gives CDR1 SGHVS, CDR2 FNYEAQ. Trimming stripped 0 bases from V and 0 bases from J, with 10 bases between. The CDR3 DNA is TGTGCCAGCAGCTTAGCCCAGGGCTATAGCACAGATACGCAGTATTTT. Amino acid sequence: CASSLAQGYSTDTQYF. The variable domain in full, with the rest retrieved from reference TRBV7-6 and TRBJ2-3, is GAGVSQSPRYKVTKRGQDVALRCDPISGHVSLYWYRQALGQGPEFLTYFNYEAQQDKSGLPNDRFSAERPEGSISTLTIQRTEQRDSAMYRCASSLAQGYSTDTQYFGPGTRLTVL.

The chain combines TRBV5-1 with TRBJ2-2; no clear D gene. CDR3 length: 15 residues. Trimming stripped 2 bases from V and 2 bases from J, with 10 bases between. Germline V gene sequence: CDR1 SGHRS, CDR2 YFSETQ. Here the CDR3 reads CASSFLASNTGELFF. The CDR3 DNA reads TGCGCCAGCAGCTTTTTAGCCTCAAACACCGGGGAGCTGTTTTTT. The variable domain in full, with the rest retrieved from reference TRBV5-1 and TRBJ2-2, is KAGVTQTPRYLIKTRGQQVTLSCSPISGHRSVSWYQQTPGQGLQFLFEYFSETQRNKGNFPGRFSGRQFSNSRSEMNVSTLELGDSALYLCASSFLASNTGELFFGEGSRLTVL.

This clone was seen only a few times. The chain recombines TRBV5-1 with TRBJ1-2; TRBD1 matches 7 bases. This CDR3 contains 13 residues. V lost 0 bases to trimming and J lost 9 bases; unmatched junction nucleotides: 5. Germline V gene sequence: CDR1 SGHRS, CDR2 YFSETQ. The CDR3: CASSLAEGASYTF. CDR3 sequence (DNA): TGCGCCAGCAGCTTGGCCGAGGGGGCTAGCTACACCTTC.

This clone has only one observation. This chain uses TRBV4-1 with TRBJ2-2, with D unresolved. The CDR3 length is 16 residues. Between the trimmed V and J ends, which lost 0 bases and 0 bases, there was a span of 8 bases. Germline V gene lookup returns CDR1 MGHRA and CDR2 YSYEKL. The chain's CDR3 is CASSQEPGTNTGELFF. CDR3 coding DNA: TGCGCCAGCAGCCAAGAACCAGGCACGAACACCGGGGAGCTGTTTTTT.

This clone was seen a few times. The genes are TRBV4-2 and TRBJ2-5; maybe TRBD1 (6 bases). The germline V gene has CDR1 LGHNA and CDR2 YNFKEQ. CDR3 length: 13 amino acids. Trimming removed 8 bases from V and 6 bases from J, with 16 bases in between. The CDR3 sequence: CASSGEGVKTQYF. The CDR3 coding sequence is TGTGCCAGCTCAGGGGAAGGGGTAAAGACCCAGTACTTC.

This chain joins TRBV6-5 and TRBJ2-2, with 9 bases fitting TRBD2. The junction had 1 base not matched to a gene; V was cut back by 7 bases and J by 1 base. The CDR3 runs to 14 residues. CDR1 and CDR2 (germline): MNHEY, SVGAGI. CDR3 DNA: TGTGCCAGCATTAGCGGGGGGAACACCGGGGAGCTGTTTTTT. Translating gives CASISGGNTGELFF.

J is TRBJ1-2 and V is TRBV6-4; TRBD1 matches at 7 bases. V was clipped by 5 bases and J by 4 bases; unmatched bases: 4. The V gene's germline CDR1 is MRHNA and CDR2 SNTAGT. The length of the CDR3 is 13 residues. CDR3 nucleotides: TGTGCCAGCAGTTTAGGGGGCGGCTATGGCTACACCTTC. This sequence encodes CASSLGGGYGYTF.

The rearrangement links TRBV27 to TRBJ2-7; TRBD2 might be the D (6 bases). The V gene's germline CDR1 is MNHEY and CDR2 SMNVEV (reference sequence). The CDR3 is 13 residues long. Deletions cut 2 bases from V and 4 bases from J, with 9 bases between. The CDR3 sequence is CASSLRLDYEQYF. Here the CDR3 DNA reads TGTGCCAGCAGTTTAAGACTAGATTACGAGCAGTACTTC.

J is TRBJ2-1 and V is TRBV27, with a possible D match to TRBD2 (6 bases). The V end was cut by 0 bases, the J end by 7 bases, with 16 bases between. The CDR3 sequence is 16 residues long. Germline values: CDR1 MNHEY, CDR2 SMNVEV (reference sequence). Here the CDR3 reads CASSLSGGTLWNEQFF. DNA for the CDR3: TGTGCCAGCAGTTTATCTGGCGGGACCCTTTGGAATGAGCAGTTCTTC.

This clone was found many times. This rearrangement joins TRBV19 to TRBJ1-5, with D possibly TRBD1 on 6 matching bases. The CDR3 is made up of 16 amino acids. The germline V and J ends were trimmed by 0 bases and 6 bases, with 15 bases remaining between them. Germline-derived CDR1 and CDR2 are LNHDA and SQIVND (reference sequence). The CDR3 here is CASSIDHSTGGQPQHF. DNA of the CDR3: TGTGCCAGTAGTATAGATCATTCGACAGGAGGTCAGCCCCAGCATTTT.

CDR3 region: CSVAKQDTSYNEQFF. The CDR3 DNA is TGCAGCGTTGCTAAACAGGACACCTCCTACAATGAGCAGTTCTTC. The genes are TRBV29-1 and TRBJ2-1; tentatively, D is TRBD1 (5 bases). V was shortened by 4 bases and J by 0 bases, with 13 bases between the two germline ends. CDR3 length: 15 amino acids. Germline lookup yields CDR1 SQVTM and CDR2 ANQGSEA.

V and J are TRBV15 and TRBJ1-2; 8 bases fit TRBD1. This CDR3 is built from 14 residues. J lost 8 bases, V lost 3 bases, and 8 bases had no gene match. Per the germline V gene, CDR1 is LNHNV and CDR2 is YYDKDF (reference sequence). CDR3: CATSSLDRGGGYTF. CDR3 in DNA: TGTGCCACCAGCAGCCTTGACAGGGGCGGGGGCTACACCTTC.

The chain recombines TRBV18 with TRBJ1-2; a possible D gene is TRBD1 (5 bases). V lost 0 bases and J 10 bases, leaving 15 bases between the germline ends. Germline values: CDR1 KGHSH, CDR2 LQKENI. The length of the CDR3 is 14 residues. The CDR3 sequence is CASSPPAREDDYTF. Here the CDR3 DNA reads TGTGCCAGCTCACCACCCGCCAGGGAAGATGACTACACCTTC.

The rearrangement links TRBV4-3 to TRBJ2-1, with D possibly TRBD2 on 5 matching bases. This CDR3 comprises 15 residues. The V gene lost 1 base and the J gene lost 7 bases, with 14 bases spanning the gap. Germline CDR1 and CDR2: LGHNA and YSLEER. CDR3 bases: TGCGCCAGCAGCCAAGCCCCGGGCCCGGGAAATGAGCAGTTCTTC. Its translation is CASSQAPGPGNEQFF.